This T cell receptor (beta chain) is drawn from a study of OX40 agonist ivuxolimab in advanced cancers. Study observations and caveats: Relatively little clonal expansion, among the lowest observed, appeared in partial responders at 0.1-3.0 mg/kg.

With regard to this clone: What it recognizes is unknown.

The germline V and J ends were trimmed by 5 bases and 5 bases, with 16 bases remaining between them. CDR1 and CDR2 (germline): SNHLY, FYNNEI. The CDR3 sequence is 14 residues long. Profiling relied on immunoSEQ multiplex PCR, and the TCRdb table lists in-frame clones only, not all of them. The sample has 61,000 or so clones, 75% to 90% seen once. The TCR was taken from an adult with an advanced solid tumor such as melanoma, head and neck, liver or kidney cancer. The chain recombines TRBV2 with TRBJ2-7; D is perhaps TRBD1 (6 bases). The material was CD4+ or CD8+ T cells sorted from blood, obtained in a trial of the OX40 agonist ivuxolimab. The DNA of the CDR3 is TGTGCCAGCAGTTCGGACAGTTGGCTCGACGAGCAGTACTTC. It codes for CASSSDSWLDEQYF.